Below, 29 T cell receptor beta chains from the same sample are listed, as sequenced in a study of blood T cells in healthy people across ages. Using a J-beta primer mix together with a sample-barcoded 5' primer, a second PCR was run for roughly 6 to 12 cycles. TCRdb reanalysed the 5' RACE reads using MiXCR and keeps one entry per CDR3 protein. The sample carries about 1.1 million distinct CDR3 sequences, more than 30% recorded once. What was sequenced was blood. These receptors originate from a man between 18 and 29 years old in good health.

V and J are TRBV21-1 and TRBJ2-4; the DNA was not used to check the table's D call, TRBD1. TRBV21-1 is marked as a pseudogene. The CDR3 totals 16 residues. This chain's CDR3 is CASSLTGTPAKNIQYF. The CDR3 DNA sequence: TGTGCCAGCAGCCTCACCGGGACACCAGCCAAAAACATTCAGTACTTC.

This clonotype was counted a few times. CDR3: CASSSTGGGLFF. Here the CDR3 DNA reads TGCGCCAGCAGCTCAACTGGGGGGGGACTGTTTTTT. The genes are TRBV4-1 and TRBJ1-4; a possible D gene is TRBD1 (5 bases). The V end was cut by 5 bases, the J end by 13 bases, with 14 bases between. From germline, CDR1 is MGHRA and CDR2 YSYEKL. The length of the CDR3 is 12 residues.

A word on this clonotype: Mismatch with germline at one junction end may stem from a read error. The rearrangement links TRBV6-5 to TRBJ2-5; no reliable D call. The length of the CDR3 is 12 residues. Germline CDR1 MNHEY, CDR2 SVGAGI. CDR3 loop: CANSSSQETQYF. CDR3 nucleotides: TGTGCCAACAGTTCCAGCCAAGAGACCCAGTACTTC.

This clonotype was detected a few times. This chain links TRBV10-3 with TRBJ2-1, with TRBD1 identical over 8 bases. After removal of 3 bases from V and 8 bases from J, the junction contained 9 bases not matched to a gene. The CDR3 has 15 residues. CDR1 is ENHRY and CDR2 is SYGVKD in the germline V gene. The CDR3 coding sequence is TGTGCCATCAGTGATGGACAGGGAGTGGTCGATGAGCAGTTCTTC. It specifies CAISDGQGVVDEQFF.

The chain employs TRBV7-8 and TRBJ1-2, with a possible D match to TRBD1 (5 bases). V was shortened by 1 base and J by 4 bases, with 13 bases between the two germline ends. The CDR3 spans 15 residues. Germline assignment: CDR1 SGHVS and CDR2 FQNEAQ. The CDR3 region is CASSLVDSELYGYTF. The CDR3 DNA reads as TGTGCCAGCAGCTTAGTAGACAGTGAACTCTATGGCTACACCTTC.

This clonotype has at least ten counts. This rearrangement joins TRBV4-3 to TRBJ1-5; 9 bases match TRBD1. V was clipped by 4 bases and J by 4 bases; unmatched bases: 8. In germline, CDR1 is LGHNA, CDR2 YSLEER. The CDR3 has 16 residues. CDR3 sequence reads: CASSPSPGQGNQPQHF. DNA of the CDR3: TGCGCCAGCAGCCCATCTCCGGGACAGGGAAATCAGCCCCAGCATTTT.

This chain links TRBV20-1 with TRBJ1-1; a weak D match, TRBD1 (5 bases). Germline CDR1 and CDR2: DFQATT and SNEGSKA (reference sequence). The CDR3 length is 15 residues. Trimming took off 0 bases at V and 6 bases at J, with 17 bases between the two ends. This CDR3 reads CSARDSQVWGAEAFF. The CDR3 bases are TGCAGTGCTAGAGATTCCCAGGTTTGGGGCGCTGAAGCTTTCTTT.

The chain uses TRBV7-9 and TRBJ2-7; D possibly corresponds to TRBD2 (5 bases). The CDR3 covers 14 residues. Trimming removed 1 base from V and 5 bases from J, with 12 bases in between. Germline assignment: CDR1 SEHNR and CDR2 FQNEAQ (reference sequence). The CDR3 loop reads CASSLGSGYDEQYF. As DNA, the CDR3 is TGTGCCAGCAGCTTAGGTTCGGGGTATGACGAGCAGTACTTC.

V usage is TRBV10-3 and J usage is TRBJ2-5, with 10 nucleotides matching TRBD2. Germline CDR1 is ENHRY and CDR2 is SYGVKD. V trimming: 7 bases; J trimming: 11 bases; junction bases outside the gene matches: 16. CDR3 length: 15 amino acids. The CDR3 sequence: CAITDSGGRYNEQYF. CDR3 bases: TGTGCCATCACAGATAGCGGGGGGCGATACAATGAGCAGTACTTC.

This clonotype turned up a few times. This chain uses TRBV10-3 with TRBJ1-5; 8 bases are a match to TRBD1. Germline loops: CDR1 ENHRY, CDR2 SYGVKD. This CDR3 comprises 16 residues. The junction had 8 bases not matched to a gene; V was cut back by 6 bases and J by 1 base. CDR3 DNA sequence: TGTGCCATCAGCGAAGGACAGGGAGGAAGCAATCAGCCCCAGCATTTT. Amino acid sequence: CAISEGQGGSNQPQHF.

This clonotype was recorded a few times. J is TRBJ1-1 and V is TRBV4-2, with D unresolved. Between the trimmed V and J ends, which lost 0 bases and 3 bases, there was a span of 8 bases. Germline assignment: CDR1 LGHNA and CDR2 YNFKEQ. The CDR3 is made up of 14 amino acids. Here the CDR3 DNA reads TGTGCCAGCAGCCAAGAAAAGAGCTACACTGAAGCTTTCTTT. This codes for CASSQEKSYTEAFF.

This clonotype was recorded a few times. J is TRBJ2-5 and V is TRBV5-5, with D possibly TRBD1 on 5 matching bases. The CDR3 is 12 residues long. The germline CDR1 and CDR2 sequences are SGHKS and YYEKEE (reference sequence). Trimming left V 5 bases short and J 11 bases short, with 16 bases between. CDR3 sequence: CASSQGPGEQYF. The CDR3 DNA reads as TGTGCCAGCAGTCAGGGTCCTGGTGAGCAGTACTTC.

In regard to this clonotype: A junction boundary mismatches the germline segment, possibly from a read error. V and J are TRBV28 and TRBJ1-2; no definite D call. This CDR3 has 19 residues. Germline-derived CDR1 and CDR2 are MDHEN and SYDVKM. The CDR3: CANSFSGVRTGRENYGYTF. CDR3 nucleotide sequence: TGTGCCAACAGTTTCTCTGGGGTTCGAACGGGGAGGGAGAACTATGGCTACACCTTC.

The chain couples TRBV9 to TRBJ2-2; TRBD1 matches 7 bases. Losses at the gene ends were 4 bases for V and 5 bases for J; bases not matched to a gene: 5. The CDR3 totals 14 residues. Looked up from germline, CDR1 is SGDLS and CDR2 is YYNGEE. CDR3 residues: CASSFSRGTGELFF. The DNA for the CDR3 is TGTGCCAGCAGCTTTAGCAGGGGGACCGGGGAGCTGTTTTTT.

V and J are TRBV4-1 and TRBJ2-3, with D perhaps TRBD1 or TRBD2 (5 bases each). Per germline, CDR1 MGHRA and CDR2 YSYEKL. V dropped 0 bases and J dropped 3 bases, with 13 bases sitting between them. There are 16 residues in the CDR3. CDR3: CASSQDEGRETDTQYF. In DNA form, the CDR3 reads TGCGCCAGCAGCCAAGATGAGGGCAGGGAGACAGATACGCAGTATTTT.

A single count supports this clonotype. The chain recombines TRBV28 with TRBJ2-6; 8 nucleotides match TRBD1. The CDR3 consists of 17 residues. V dropped 5 bases and J dropped 3; count of bases not matched to a gene: 9. The germline CDR1 and CDR2 sequences are MDHEN and SYDVKM. CDR3 nucleotides: TGTGCCAGCAGTCAACTTTTGGACAGGGTTGGGGCCAACGTCCTGACTTTC. Its translation: CASSQLLDRVGANVLTF.

The chain employs TRBV29-1 and TRBJ2-7; D might be TRBD1 (6 bases). This CDR3 region has 13 residues. Trimming removed 5 bases at V and 3 bases at J, with 14 bases between. Germline V gene sequence: CDR1 SQVTM, CDR2 ANQGSEA. In DNA form, the CDR3 reads TGCAGCGTTACCGACAGGACACGCTACGAGCAGTACTTC. Protein product: CSVTDRTRYEQYF.

Comment on this clonotype: Lacking the conserved final phenylalanine or tryptophan, this CDR3 likely reflects a read error. This chain uses TRBV12-3 or TRBV12-4 with TRBJ1-1; no reliable D call. The V and J ends lost 3 bases and 6 bases respectively, with 8 bases between them. The CDR3 runs 12 residues. For the CDR3, the DNA is TGTGCCAGCAGTTTTAGGGCAGCTGAAGCTTTCTCT. Encoded protein: CASSFRAAEAFS.

This clonotype occurred many times. The gene calls are TRBV12-5 and TRBJ2-1; the D is unclear. Trimming pared 5 bases from V and 8 bases from J, leaving 10 bases between. In germline, CDR1 is LGHNT, CDR2 FRNRAP. The CDR3 contains 12 residues. For the CDR3, the DNA is TGTGCTAGTGGTCCACCGGTCTATGAGCAGTTCTTC. Its protein is CASGPPVYEQFF.

The chain uses TRBV6-2 or TRBV6-3 and TRBJ2-5; possible D gene TRBD1, 6 bases. The CDR3 spans 13 residues. Germline V gene sequence: CDR1 MNHEY, CDR2 SVGEGT. Trimming took off 5 bases at V and 4 bases at J, with 11 bases between the two ends. The CDR3 sequence is CASSRRDTETQYF. The CDR3 nucleotides are TGTGCCAGCAGTCGCCGGGACACAGAGACCCAGTACTTC.

This clonotype has a handful of counts. The rearrangement uses TRBV9 and TRBJ2-7; a weak D match, TRBD1 (6 bases). V dropped 3 bases and J dropped 4 bases, with 14 bases sitting between them. This CDR3 comprises 14 residues. Per germline, CDR1 SGDLS and CDR2 YYNGEE. CDR3 in DNA: TGTGCCAGCAGCGCCCCGGGACACCCATACGAGCAGTACTTC. Amino acid sequence: CASSAPGHPYEQYF.

This rearrangement joins TRBV2 to TRBJ2-5, with 7 bases identical to TRBD2. From germline, CDR1 is SNHLY and CDR2 FYNNEI. The CDR3 contains 17 residues. V shed 1 base, J shed 2 bases, and the junction held 10 bases outside the gene matches. CDR3 nucleotides: TGTGCCAGCAGTGAAGGGTGGCTAGCGGATCCTCAAGAGACCCAGTACTTC. Protein: CASSEGWLADPQETQYF.

This clonotype was recorded at least ten times. The V gene is TRBV12-3 or TRBV12-4, the J gene TRBJ1-2, with TRBD1 identical over 7 bases. With 6 bases clipped from V and 2 bases from J, the junction kept 6 bases outside the gene matches. The CDR3 runs 14 residues. The DNA of the CDR3 is TGTGCCAGCAGGTCGGGACAGCTGAACTATGGCTACACCTTC. Encoded protein: CASRSGQLNYGYTF.

CDR3 nucleotide sequence: TGCAGTGCTGTGGGGGGGCTAGCGGGGGCAAGCTCCTACAATGAGCAGTTCTTC. It codes for CSAVGGLAGASSYNEQFF. The chain couples TRBV20-1 to TRBJ2-1; TRBD2 agrees at 10 bases. CDR3 length: 18 residues. Germline V gene sequence: CDR1 DFQATT, CDR2 SNEGSKA (reference sequence). The J segment lost 0 bases and the V segment lost 5 bases, leaving 13 bases of the junction unmatched.

This clonotype was detected many times. V is TRBV12-3 or TRBV12-4 and J is TRBJ2-3, with 8 bases lining up with TRBD2. Unmatched junction bases numbered 6, after V lost 3 bases and J lost 1 base. This CDR3 is 16 amino acids long. The CDR3 here is CASSFTSGGGTDTQYF. In nucleotides, the CDR3 is TGTGCCAGCAGTTTTACTAGCGGAGGGGGCACAGATACGCAGTATTTT.

This clonotype was found a few times. The V and J genes are TRBV20-1 and TRBJ2-3; D uncertain. Germline V gene data show CDR1 as DFQATT and CDR2 as SNEGSKA (reference sequence). CDR3 length: 13 residues. Trimming pared 0 bases from V and 2 bases from J, leaving 6 bases between. The CDR3 coding sequence is TGCAGTGCTAGAGATCACATCACAGATACGCAGTATTTT. Translation: CSARDHITDTQYF.

The V call is TRBV10-3, the J call TRBJ2-1; perhaps TRBD2 as D (5 bases). The CDR3 is made up of 12 amino acids. Trimming left V 11 bases short and J 5 bases short, with 13 bases between. The germline gives CDR1 ENHRY, CDR2 SYGVKD. CDR3 amino acids: CAVGESDNEQFF. Written as DNA, the CDR3 is TGTGCCGTCGGGGAATCAGACAATGAGCAGTTCTTC.

This clonotype has more than one count but fewer than ten. V and J are TRBV7-2 and TRBJ1-2, with unresolved D. The CDR3 covers 14 residues. The ends were cut back, 1 base at V and 7 bases at J, with 13 bases in the middle. CDR1 is SGHTA, CDR2 FQGNSA, per germline. The DNA for the CDR3 is TGTGCCAGCAGCTTAGATACCAGTACTTCTGGCTACACCTTC. This codes for CASSLDTSTSGYTF. Combining the CDR3 with reference TRBV7-2 and TRBJ1-2 gives the whole variable domain GAGVSQSPSNKVTEKGKDVELRCDPISGHTALYWYRQSLGQGLEFLIYFQGNSAPDKSGLPSDRFSAERTGGSVSTLTIQRTQQEDSAVYLCASSLDTSTSGYTFGSGTRLTVV.

The chain has TRBV6-2 or TRBV6-3 and TRBJ2-1; 13 nucleotides line up with TRBD2. Germline V gene lookup returns CDR1 MNHEY and CDR2 SVGEGT. V shed 8 bases, J shed 9 bases, and the junction held 7 bases outside the gene matches. The CDR3 covers 14 residues. For the CDR3, the DNA is TGTGCCAGCGGCGGACTAGCGGGGGTGGGTGAGCAGTTCTTC. Encoded protein: CASGGLAGVGEQFF.